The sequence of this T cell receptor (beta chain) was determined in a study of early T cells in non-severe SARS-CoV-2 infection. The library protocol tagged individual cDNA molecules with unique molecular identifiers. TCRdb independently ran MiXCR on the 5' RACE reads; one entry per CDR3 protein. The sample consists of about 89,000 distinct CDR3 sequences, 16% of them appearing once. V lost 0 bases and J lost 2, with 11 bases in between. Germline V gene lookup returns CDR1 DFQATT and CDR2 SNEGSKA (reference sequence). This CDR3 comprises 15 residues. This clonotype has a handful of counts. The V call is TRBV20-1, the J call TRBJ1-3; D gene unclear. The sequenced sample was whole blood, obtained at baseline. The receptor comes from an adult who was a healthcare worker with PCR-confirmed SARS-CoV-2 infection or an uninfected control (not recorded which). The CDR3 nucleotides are TGCAGTGCTAGAGACCCTAGGGTTACTGGAAACACCATATATTTT. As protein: CSARDPRVTGNTIYF.